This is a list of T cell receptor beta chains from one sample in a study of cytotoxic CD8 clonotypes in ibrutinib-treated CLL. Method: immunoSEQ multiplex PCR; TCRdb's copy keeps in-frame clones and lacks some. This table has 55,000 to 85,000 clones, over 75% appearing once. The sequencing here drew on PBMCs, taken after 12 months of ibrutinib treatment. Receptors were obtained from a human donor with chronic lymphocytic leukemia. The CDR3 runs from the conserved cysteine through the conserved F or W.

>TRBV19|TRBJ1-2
CATLGQELPSNYGYTF
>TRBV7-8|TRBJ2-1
CASSTRPQGNNEQFF
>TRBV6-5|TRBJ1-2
CASSYSSTANYGYTF
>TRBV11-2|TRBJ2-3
CASSPSWGGWGLHF
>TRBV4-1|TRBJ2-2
CASSQVPSGTTGELFF
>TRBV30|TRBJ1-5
CAWSKDRGYQPQHF
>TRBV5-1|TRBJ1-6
CASSLQSGGDNSPLHF
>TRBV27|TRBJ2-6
CASSFLRGSGANVLTF
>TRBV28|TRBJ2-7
CASSVVSGSRYEQYF
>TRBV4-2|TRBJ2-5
CASSQNPLGETQYF
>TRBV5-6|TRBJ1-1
CASSQAGRRWTEAFF
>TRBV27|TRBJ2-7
CASSLLSGYEQYF
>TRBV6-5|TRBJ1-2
CASSTLQGDPYGYTF
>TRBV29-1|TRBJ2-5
CSVILPSGDQETQYF
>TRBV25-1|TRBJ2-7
CASRSSRGPTSPYEQYF
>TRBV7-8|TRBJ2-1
CASRRGRERIHEQFF
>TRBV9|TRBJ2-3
CASSVEAGGLPDTQYF
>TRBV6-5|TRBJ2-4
CASSYEGAKNIQYF
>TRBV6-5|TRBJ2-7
CASVGAASYEQYF
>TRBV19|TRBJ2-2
CASSQSSLGELFF
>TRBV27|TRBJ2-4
CASIKPGAGEGRYF
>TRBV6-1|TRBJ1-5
CASSEAGTATNQPQHF
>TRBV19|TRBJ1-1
CASSARQGLNTEAFF
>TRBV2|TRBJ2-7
CASRERLAGPYEQYF
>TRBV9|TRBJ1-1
CASSVVGGNTEAFF
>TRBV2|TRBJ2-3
CASTRTSGTDTQYF
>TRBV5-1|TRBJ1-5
CASSLDRGSNQPQHF
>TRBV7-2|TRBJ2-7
CASSYSGSYEQYF
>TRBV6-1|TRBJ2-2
CASSEAVLAGAGELFF
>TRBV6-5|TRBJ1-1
CASTLRRDLNTEAFF
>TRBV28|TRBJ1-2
CASSFPSGQGVGGYTF
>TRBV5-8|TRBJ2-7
CASSFALSWSEQYF
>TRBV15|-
CATSTQGYEQYF
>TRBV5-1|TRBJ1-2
CASSLVGQGRNYGYTF
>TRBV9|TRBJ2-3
CASSSRPMTSGVTDTQYF
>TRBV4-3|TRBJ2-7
CASSQDLARDLISYEQYF
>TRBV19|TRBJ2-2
CASSTGLNTGELFF
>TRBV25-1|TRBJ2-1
CASSATAGGLHNEQFF
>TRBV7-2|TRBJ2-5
CASSAPYGASGLFGETQYF